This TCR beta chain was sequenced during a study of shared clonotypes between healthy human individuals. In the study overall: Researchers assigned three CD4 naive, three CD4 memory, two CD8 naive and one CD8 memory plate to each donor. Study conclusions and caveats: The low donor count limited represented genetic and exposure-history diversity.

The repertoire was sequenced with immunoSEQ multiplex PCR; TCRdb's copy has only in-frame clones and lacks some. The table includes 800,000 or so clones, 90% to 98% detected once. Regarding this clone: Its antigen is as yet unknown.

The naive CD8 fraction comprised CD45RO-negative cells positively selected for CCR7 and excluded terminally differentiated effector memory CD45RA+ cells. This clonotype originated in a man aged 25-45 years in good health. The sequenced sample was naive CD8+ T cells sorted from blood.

CDR3 protein: CASSSTGTQETQYF. The CDR3, as DNA: TGTGCCAGCAGCTCGACAGGCACCCAAGAGACCCAGTACTTC. This chain links TRBV7-9 with TRBJ2-5; TRBD1 is a possible D gene (6 bases). From germline, CDR1 is SEHNR and CDR2 FQNEAQ (reference sequence). The CDR3 length is 14 residues. V was clipped by 4 bases and J by 1 base, with 10 bases between them.